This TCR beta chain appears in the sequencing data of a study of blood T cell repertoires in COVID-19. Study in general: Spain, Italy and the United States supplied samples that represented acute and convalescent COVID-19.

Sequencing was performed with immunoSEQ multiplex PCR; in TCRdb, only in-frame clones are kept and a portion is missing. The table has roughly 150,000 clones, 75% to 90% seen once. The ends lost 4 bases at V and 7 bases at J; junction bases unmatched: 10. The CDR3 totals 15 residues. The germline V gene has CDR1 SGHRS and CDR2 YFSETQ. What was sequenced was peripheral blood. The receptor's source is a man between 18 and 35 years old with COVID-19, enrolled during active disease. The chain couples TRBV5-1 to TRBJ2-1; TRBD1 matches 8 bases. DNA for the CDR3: TGCGCCAGCAGCCCTACGACAGGGGTTCGTAATGAGCAGTTCTTC. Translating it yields CASSPTTGVRNEQFF.